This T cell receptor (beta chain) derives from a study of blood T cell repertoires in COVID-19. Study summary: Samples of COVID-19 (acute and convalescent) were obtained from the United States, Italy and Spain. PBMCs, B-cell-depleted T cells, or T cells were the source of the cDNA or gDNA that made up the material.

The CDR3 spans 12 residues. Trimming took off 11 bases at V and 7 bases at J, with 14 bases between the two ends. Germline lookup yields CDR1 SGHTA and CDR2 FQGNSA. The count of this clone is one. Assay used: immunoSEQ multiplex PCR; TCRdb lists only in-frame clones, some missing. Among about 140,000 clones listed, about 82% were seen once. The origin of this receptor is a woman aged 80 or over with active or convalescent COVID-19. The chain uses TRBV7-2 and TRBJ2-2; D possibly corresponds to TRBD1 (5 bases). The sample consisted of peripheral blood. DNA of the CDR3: TGTGCCCTTAAACCAGGGTACGGGGAGCTGTTTTTT. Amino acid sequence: CALKPGYGELFF.